This TCR beta chain is drawn from a study of blood T cells in healthy people across ages. Broader study findings: Higher naive T cell percentage went strongly together with higher TCR beta diversity.

Alongside a J-beta primer mix, a sample-barcoded 5' primer served in a second PCR lasting roughly 7 to 11 cycles. Every cDNA molecule bore a tag from a template-switch adaptor containing 12 random nucleotides. TCRdb reprocessed the 5' RACE reads via MiXCR and lists one record per CDR3 protein. The profile covers 730,000 or so distinct CDR3 sequences, with around two fifths appearing a single time and approximately 31% taken by the ten largest. About this clonotype: Its antigen is unidentified.

CDR1 LGHNA and CDR2 YNFKEQ come from the germline V gene. V lost 6 bases, J lost 7 bases, and 14 bases stayed unmatched. The CDR3 runs 17 residues. The TCR originated in a man older than 75 in good health. Sequenced: blood. The rearrangement links TRBV4-2 to TRBJ2-7, with 14 bases lining up with TRBD2. CDR3 sequence: CASRPTPGLAGVNEQYF. The DNA of the CDR3 is TGTGCCAGCAGACCCACACCGGGACTAGCGGGAGTAAATGAGCAGTACTTC.